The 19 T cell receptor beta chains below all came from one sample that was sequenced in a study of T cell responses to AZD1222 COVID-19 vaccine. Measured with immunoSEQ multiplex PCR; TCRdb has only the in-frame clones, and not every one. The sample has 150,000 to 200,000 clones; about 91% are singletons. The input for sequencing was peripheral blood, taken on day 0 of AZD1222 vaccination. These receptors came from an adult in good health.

The CDR3 is CASSHSGPRTDTQYF. In DNA, the CDR3 is TGTGCCAGCAGCCATTCGGGACCGCGGACAGATACGCAGTATTTT. The V gene is TRBV3-1 (or the pseudogene TRBV3-2), the J gene TRBJ2-3; D is tentatively TRBD1 or TRBD2 (5 bases each). Germline V lookup: CDR1 LGHDT, CDR2 YNNKEL (reference sequence). The CDR3 is 15 amino acids. Trimming left V 3 bases short and J 3 bases short, with 13 bases between.

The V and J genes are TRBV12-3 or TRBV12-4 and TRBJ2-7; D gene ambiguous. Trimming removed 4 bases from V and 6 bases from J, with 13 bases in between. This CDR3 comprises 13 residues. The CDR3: CASSSLIRSEQYF. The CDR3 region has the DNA TGTGCCAGCAGTTCCTTGATCCGTTCCGAGCAGTACTTC.

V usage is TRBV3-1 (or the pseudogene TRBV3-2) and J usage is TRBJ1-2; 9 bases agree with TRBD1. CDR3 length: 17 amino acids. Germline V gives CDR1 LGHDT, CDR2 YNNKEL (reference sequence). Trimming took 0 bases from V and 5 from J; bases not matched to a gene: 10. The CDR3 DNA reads TGTGCCAGCAGCCAAGACCAAATCACGGACAGGGGTTATGGCTACACCTTC. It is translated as CASSQDQITDRGYGYTF.

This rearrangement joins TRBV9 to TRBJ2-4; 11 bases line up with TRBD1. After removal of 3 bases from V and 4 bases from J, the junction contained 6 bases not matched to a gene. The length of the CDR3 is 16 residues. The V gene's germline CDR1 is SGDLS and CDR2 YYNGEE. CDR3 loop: CASSERDRGVKNIQYF. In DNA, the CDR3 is TGTGCCAGCAGCGAGCGGGACAGGGGGGTTAAAAACATTCAGTACTTC.

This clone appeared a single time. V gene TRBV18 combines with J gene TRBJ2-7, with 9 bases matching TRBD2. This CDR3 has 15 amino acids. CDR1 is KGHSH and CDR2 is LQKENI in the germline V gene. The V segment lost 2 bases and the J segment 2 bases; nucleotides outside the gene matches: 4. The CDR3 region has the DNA TGTGCCAGCTCACCAAGACTAGCGGACACCTACGAGCAGTACTTC. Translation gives CASSPRLADTYEQYF.

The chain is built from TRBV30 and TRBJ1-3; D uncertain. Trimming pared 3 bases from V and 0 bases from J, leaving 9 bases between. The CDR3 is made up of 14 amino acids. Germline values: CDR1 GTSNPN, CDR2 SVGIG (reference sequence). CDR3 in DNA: TGTGCCTGGAGGAGGCCGAGCTCTGGAAACACCATATATTTT. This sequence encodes CAWRRPSSGNTIYF.

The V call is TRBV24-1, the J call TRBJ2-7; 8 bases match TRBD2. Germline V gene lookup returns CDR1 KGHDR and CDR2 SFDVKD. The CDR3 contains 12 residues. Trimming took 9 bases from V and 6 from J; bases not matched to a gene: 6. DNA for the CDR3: TGTGCCACCGCCGGGACTAGTCGCGAGCAGTACTTC. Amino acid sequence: CATAGTSREQYF.

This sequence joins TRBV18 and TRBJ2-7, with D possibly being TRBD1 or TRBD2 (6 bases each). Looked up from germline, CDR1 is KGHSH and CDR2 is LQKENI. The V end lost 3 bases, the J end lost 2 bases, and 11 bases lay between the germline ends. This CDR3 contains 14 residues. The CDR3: CASSPAGGPYEQYF. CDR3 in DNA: TGTGCCAGCTCACCGGCCGGGGGCCCCTACGAGCAGTACTTC.

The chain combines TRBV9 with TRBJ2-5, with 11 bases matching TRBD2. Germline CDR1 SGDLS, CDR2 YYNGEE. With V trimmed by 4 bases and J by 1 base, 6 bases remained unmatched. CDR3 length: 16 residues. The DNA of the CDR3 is TGTGCCAGCAGCCCACGACTAGCGGGGACCCAAGAGACCCAGTACTTC. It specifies CASSPRLAGTQETQYF.

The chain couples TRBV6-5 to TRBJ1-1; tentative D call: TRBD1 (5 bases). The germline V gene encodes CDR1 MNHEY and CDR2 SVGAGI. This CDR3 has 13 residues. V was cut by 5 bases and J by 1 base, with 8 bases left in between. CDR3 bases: TGTGCCAGCAGTACTACAGGGAACACTGAAGCTTTCTTT. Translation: CASSTTGNTEAFF.

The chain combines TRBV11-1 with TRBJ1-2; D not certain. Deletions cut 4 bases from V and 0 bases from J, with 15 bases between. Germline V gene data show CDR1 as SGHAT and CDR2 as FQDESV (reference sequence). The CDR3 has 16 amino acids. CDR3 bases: TGTGCCAGCAGCTCGGACGGACGCACCACTAACTATGGCTACACCTTC. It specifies CASSSDGRTTNYGYTF.

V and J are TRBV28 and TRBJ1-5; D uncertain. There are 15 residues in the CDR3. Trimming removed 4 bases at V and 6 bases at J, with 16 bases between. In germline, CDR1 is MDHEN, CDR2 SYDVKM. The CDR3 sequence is CASSWGGSDVQPQHF. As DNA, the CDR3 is TGTGCCAGCAGTTGGGGAGGGAGCGATGTTCAGCCCCAGCATTTT.

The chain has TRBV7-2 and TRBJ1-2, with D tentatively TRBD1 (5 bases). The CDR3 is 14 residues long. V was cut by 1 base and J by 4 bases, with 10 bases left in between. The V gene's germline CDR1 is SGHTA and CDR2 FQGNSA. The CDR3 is CASSLEGTVYGYTF. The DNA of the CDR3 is TGTGCCAGCAGCTTAGAAGGGACGGTCTATGGCTACACCTTC.

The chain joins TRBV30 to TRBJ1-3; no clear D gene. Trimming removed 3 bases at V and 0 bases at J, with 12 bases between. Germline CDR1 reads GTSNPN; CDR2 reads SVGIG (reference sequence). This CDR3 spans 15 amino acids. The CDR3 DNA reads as TGTGCCTGGAGCCGCTACGGCAGCTCTGGAAACACCATATATTTT. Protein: CAWSRYGSSGNTIYF.

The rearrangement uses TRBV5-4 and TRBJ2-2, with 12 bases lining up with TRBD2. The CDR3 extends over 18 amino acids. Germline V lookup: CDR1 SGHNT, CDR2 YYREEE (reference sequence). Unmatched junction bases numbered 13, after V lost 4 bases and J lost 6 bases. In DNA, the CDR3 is TGTGCCAGCAGCCCCCCGGGGCTAGCGGGGGGGGGCGCCGGGGAGCTGTTTTTT. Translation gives CASSPPGLAGGGAGELFF.

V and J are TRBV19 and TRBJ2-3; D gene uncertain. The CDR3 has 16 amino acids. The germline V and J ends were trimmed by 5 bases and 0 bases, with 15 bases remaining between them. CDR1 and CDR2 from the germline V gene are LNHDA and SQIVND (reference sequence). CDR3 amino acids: CASSLGSGLSTDTQYF. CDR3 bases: TGTGCCAGTAGTCTGGGGTCTGGGTTGAGCACAGATACGCAGTATTTT.

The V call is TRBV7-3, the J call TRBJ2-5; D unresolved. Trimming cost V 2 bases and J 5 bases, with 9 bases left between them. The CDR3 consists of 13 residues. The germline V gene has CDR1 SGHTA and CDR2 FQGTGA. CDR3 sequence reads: CASSLSDLETQYF. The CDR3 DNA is TGTGCCAGCAGCTTATCGGATCTGGAGACCCAGTACTTC.

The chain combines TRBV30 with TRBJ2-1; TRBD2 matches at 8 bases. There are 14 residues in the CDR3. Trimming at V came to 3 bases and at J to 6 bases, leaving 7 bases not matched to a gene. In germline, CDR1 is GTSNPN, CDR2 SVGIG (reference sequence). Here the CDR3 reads CAWSTSGGLNEQFF. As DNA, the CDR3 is TGTGCCTGGAGCACCAGCGGGGGCCTCAATGAGCAGTTCTTC.

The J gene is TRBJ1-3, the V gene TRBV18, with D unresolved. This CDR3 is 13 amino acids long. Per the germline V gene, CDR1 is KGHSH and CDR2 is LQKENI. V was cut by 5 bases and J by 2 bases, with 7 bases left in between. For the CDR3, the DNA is TGTGCCAGCTCAAGGGAGGCTGGAAACACCATATATTTT. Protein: CASSREAGNTIYF.